This T cell receptor beta chain was found in a study of cytomegalovirus exposure and HLA in healthy donors. Study-level results: In presence/absence analyses, roughly uniform sequencing depth across donors was assumed. A list of approximately 160 TCR beta chains associated with cytomegalovirus was given.

The germline V gene encodes CDR1 LNHNV and CDR2 YYDKDF (reference sequence). CDR3 length: 14 residues. V dropped 5 bases and J dropped 6; count of bases not matched to a gene: 5. This clone was picked up a small number of times. What it binds is unknown. PCR used 60 Vbeta primers and 13 Jbeta primers. TCRdb's copy holds only in-frame clones and misses some; the assay was immunoSEQ multiplex PCR. Here the sample spans 100,000 to 120,000 clones, over 70% being singletons. The receptor was derived from a male donor in good health and CMV-seronegative. Sequencing input: PBMCs. This rearrangement joins TRBV15 to TRBJ1-5; 9 positions match TRBD1. This chain's CDR3 is CATSGDREAQPQHF. CDR3 nucleotides: TGTGCCACCAGCGGGGACAGGGAGGCTCAGCCCCAGCATTTT.